The next 7 T cell receptor beta chains were all read from a single sample in a study of blood T cell repertoires in COVID-19. Sequencing was performed with immunoSEQ multiplex PCR; in TCRdb, only in-frame clones are kept and a portion is missing. In the table there are 150,000 to 180,000 clones, 78% of which are singletons. The sequenced sample was peripheral blood. The receptors here all came from a man older than 75 with acute or convalescent COVID-19.

The gene calls are TRBV5-1 and TRBJ1-1; D is ambiguous. Trimming took off 0 bases at V and 5 bases at J, with 8 bases between the two ends. There are 13 residues in the CDR3. Germline CDR1 and CDR2: SGHRS and YFSETQ. The CDR3 DNA reads TGCGCCAGCAGCTTGGAGATGAGGACTGAAGCTTTCTTT. Translation gives CASSLEMRTEAFF.

This clone was seen a single time. This sequence joins TRBV6-1 and TRBJ2-3; 12 bases agree with TRBD2. Trimming at V came to 2 bases and at J to 1 base, leaving 4 bases not matched to a gene. Germline V gene sequence: CDR1 MNHNS, CDR2 SASEGT. CDR3 length: 17 residues. CDR3 region: CASSETSGGTRTDTQYF. In nucleotides, the CDR3 is TGTGCCAGCAGTGAAACTAGCGGGGGGACCCGCACAGATACGCAGTATTTT.

The gene calls are TRBV5-1 and TRBJ2-1, with TRBD1 matching 10 bases. The germline V gene encodes CDR1 SGHRS and CDR2 YFSETQ. The CDR3 has 14 residues. V dropped 4 bases and J dropped 7; count of bases not matched to a gene: 5. CDR3 nucleotides: TGCGCCAGCAGCCCAAGACAGGGGGCAAATGAGCAGTTCTTC. This gives the protein CASSPRQGANEQFF.

Only a few counts were recorded for this clone. The chain couples TRBV7-9 to TRBJ2-7; a possible D gene is TRBD1 (6 bases). V dropped 5 bases and J dropped 4 bases, with 12 bases sitting between them. The CDR3 has 13 amino acids. Germline loops: CDR1 SEHNR, CDR2 FQNEAQ (reference sequence). CDR3 DNA: TGTGCCAGCAGCCCTCGGGGACATTACGAGCAGTACGTC. This encodes CASSPRGHYEQYV.

The genes are TRBV6-6 and TRBJ1-1, with TRBD1 matching over 11 bases. With V trimmed by 6 bases and J by 6 bases, 3 bases remained unmatched. The CDR3 runs to 13 residues. Germline CDR1 and CDR2: MNHNY and SVGAGI (reference sequence). The CDR3 reads CASREGQGAEAFF. The CDR3 DNA reads as TGTGCCAGCAGAGAGGGACAGGGGGCTGAAGCTTTCTTT.

V is TRBV3-1 (or the pseudogene TRBV3-2) and J is TRBJ1-1; maybe TRBD1 (5 bases). With 4 bases removed from V and 3 bases from J, the gap between germline ends came to 12 bases. There are 14 residues in the CDR3. Germline V gives CDR1 LGHDT, CDR2 YNNKEL (reference sequence). As DNA, the CDR3 is TGTGCCAGCAGCCCAGGGAGCGGGTACACTGAAGCTTTCTTT. Its protein product is CASSPGSGYTEAFF.

The chain joins TRBV7-8 to TRBJ1-5; 7 bases agree with TRBD1. CDR3 size: 18 residues. Looked up from germline, CDR1 is SGHVS and CDR2 is FQNEAQ. V lost 5 bases and J lost 1; bases outside the gene matches: 14. CDR3 in amino acids: CASSLKSGTVRSNQPQHF. CDR3 nucleotides: TGTGCCAGCAGCCTAAAATCCGGGACAGTGAGGAGCAATCAGCCCCAGCATTTT.